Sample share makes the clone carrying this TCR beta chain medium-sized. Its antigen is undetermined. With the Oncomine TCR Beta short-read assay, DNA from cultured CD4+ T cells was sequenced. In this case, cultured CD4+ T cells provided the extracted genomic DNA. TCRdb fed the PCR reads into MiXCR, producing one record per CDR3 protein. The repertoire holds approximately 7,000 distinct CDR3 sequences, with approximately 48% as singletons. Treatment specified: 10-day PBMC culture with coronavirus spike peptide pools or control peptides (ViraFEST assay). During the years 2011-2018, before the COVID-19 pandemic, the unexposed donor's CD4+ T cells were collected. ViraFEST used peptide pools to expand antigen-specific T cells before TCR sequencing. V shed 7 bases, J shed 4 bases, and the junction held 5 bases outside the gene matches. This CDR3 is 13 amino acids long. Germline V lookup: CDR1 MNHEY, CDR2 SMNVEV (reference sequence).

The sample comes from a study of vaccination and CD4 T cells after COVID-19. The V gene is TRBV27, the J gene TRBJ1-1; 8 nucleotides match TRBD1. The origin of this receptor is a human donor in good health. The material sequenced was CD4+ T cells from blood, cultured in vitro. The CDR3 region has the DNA TGTGCCAGCACTAAAACAGGGGGCACTGAAGCTTTCTTT. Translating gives CASTKTGGTEAFF.